The 30 T cell receptor beta chains listed next were all sequenced from one sample in a study of blood T cell repertoires in COVID-19 (dated by TCRdb to 2018 to 2020). Library generation was performed with the immunoSEQ multiplex PCR assay. In TCRdb, the immuneACCESS table is reduced to in-frame sequences with V and J assigned. These tables do not hold every clone; where another copy was compared, an unresolved V gene accounts for under half, and the others remain unexplained. The sample records some 180,000 clones, around 85% of which are singletons. Jointly, the top ten make up approximately 8.2% of the sample. Sequencing was performed on peripheral blood. The receptors come from a woman older than 75 with COVID-19, enrolled during active disease.

The chain employs TRBV7-9 and TRBJ1-1; 8 bases align to TRBD1. With V trimmed by 4 bases and J by 5 bases, 3 bases remained unmatched. Germline assignment: CDR1 SEHNR and CDR2 FQNEAQ (reference sequence). This CDR3 is 13 amino acids long. CDR3 sequence (DNA): TGTGCCAGCAGCTCAGGGGGCATGACTGAAGCTTTCTTT. Translated, it gives CASSSGGMTEAFF.

This clone was observed once. The chain recombines TRBV21-1 with TRBJ2-1; the table's D call, TRBD2, was not checked against the DNA. TRBV21-1 is a recognized pseudogene. The CDR3 is 17 residues long. The CDR3, as DNA: TGTGCCAGCAGCCGAAGTTGGACTAGCATGGGCTACAATGAGCAGTTCTTC. Protein product: CASSRSWTSMGYNEQFF.

The chain uses TRBV5-1 and TRBJ1-4; D unclear. V was pared by 0 bases and J by 10 bases, with 13 bases between. From germline, CDR1 is SGHRS and CDR2 YFSETQ. This CDR3 has 14 residues. In DNA form, the CDR3 reads TGCGCCAGCAGCTTGGGGAACCTAGGTGGAAAACTGTTTTTT. It yields the protein CASSLGNLGGKLFF.

Note on this clone: The sample holds other DNA sequences that translate to the same CDR3. The chain links TRBV5-1 to TRBJ2-5, with a possible D match to TRBD1 (6 bases). The CDR3 loop spans 13 amino acids. Germline-derived CDR1 and CDR2 are SGHRS and YFSETQ. Trimming shortened V by 7 bases and J by 1 base, and 11 bases separated the two germline ends. The CDR3 spells CASSGQPQETQYF. The CDR3, as DNA: TGCGCCAGCTCAGGACAGCCCCAAGAGACCCAGTACTTC.

The CDR3 DNA is TGTGCCAGCGGACCCAACGGACAACTCTATGGCTACACCTTC. As protein: CASGPNGQLYGYTF. The chain carries TRBV6-5 and TRBJ1-2; D perhaps matches TRBD1 (5 bases). The CDR3 spans 14 residues. CDR1 is MNHEY, CDR2 SVGAGI, per germline. V lost 8 bases to trimming and J lost 4 bases, with 17 bases between them.

The genes are TRBV6-5 and TRBJ1-2; D possibly corresponds to TRBD1 (5 bases). CDR1 MNHEY and CDR2 SVGAGI come from the germline V gene. The CDR3 has 12 residues. With 6 bases removed from V and 4 bases from J, the gap between germline ends came to 9 bases. CDR3 residues: CASRAQGYGYTF. CDR3 sequence (DNA): TGTGCCAGCAGAGCCCAGGGCTATGGCTACACCTTC.

This chain connects TRBV28 to TRBJ1-2, with TRBD1 identical over 8 bases. The CDR3 contains 17 residues. Germline CDR1 and CDR2: MDHEN and SYDVKM. With V trimmed by 7 bases and J by 0 bases, 13 bases remained unmatched. CDR3 loop: CASIHLQGAKANYGYTF. CDR3 sequence (DNA): TGTGCCAGCATCCACCTCCAGGGGGCGAAGGCTAACTATGGCTACACCTTC.

The CDR3 nucleotides are TGTGCCAGCATCCAGGGACAGCCGAACACCGGGGAGCTGTTTTTT. Residues: CASIQGQPNTGELFF. The chain employs TRBV7-9 and TRBJ2-2, with 7 bases identical to TRBD1. This CDR3 region has 15 residues. The junction had 5 bases not matched to a gene; V was cut back by 7 bases and J by 0 bases. Germline CDR1 is SEHNR and CDR2 is FQNEAQ (reference sequence).

V and J are TRBV5-4 and TRBJ2-3, with D tentatively TRBD2 (5 bases). Germline V gene lookup returns CDR1 SGHNT and CDR2 YYREEE (reference sequence). V lost 3 bases, J lost 0 bases, and 20 bases lay in between. This CDR3 contains 18 residues. CDR3 bases: TGTGCCAGCAGCTCACTCCTGAGAGCGGACCCTAGCACAGATACGCAGTATTTT. Translation gives CASSSLLRADPSTDTQYF.

The chain uses TRBV6-5 and TRBJ2-7; TRBD2 might be the D (6 bases). The CDR3 totals 12 residues. The germline gives CDR1 MNHEY, CDR2 SVGAGI. Trimming cost V 6 bases and J 6 bases, with 12 bases left between them. The CDR3 spells CASRTLGGEQYF. The CDR3 nucleotides are TGTGCCAGCAGAACCCTCGGGGGCGAGCAGTACTTC.

J is TRBJ2-5 and V is TRBV5-1; 8 nucleotides match TRBD2. Germline trimming cut 6 bases from V and 4 bases from J; bases unmatched to any gene: 8. The V gene's germline CDR1 is SGHRS and CDR2 YFSETQ. The CDR3 consists of 14 residues. The CDR3 is CASTLRGARETQYF. In DNA form, the CDR3 reads TGCGCCAGCACCCTGCGGGGGGCGCGAGAGACCCAGTACTTC. Full variable domain (rest looked up from reference TRBV5-1 and TRBJ2-5): KAGVTQTPRYLIKTRGQQVTLSCSPISGHRSVSWYQQTPGQGLQFLFEYFSETQRNKGNFPGRFSGRQFSNSRSEMNVSTLELGDSALYLCASTLRGARETQYFGPGTRLLVL.

The chain is built from TRBV13 and TRBJ1-1, with D hard to call. This CDR3 has 14 amino acids. CDR1 PRHDT and CDR2 FYEKMQ come from the germline V gene (reference sequence). V lost 0 bases and J 0 bases, leaving 5 bases between the germline ends. CDR3 amino acids: CASSLGGMNTEAFF. Here the CDR3 DNA reads TGTGCCAGCAGCTTAGGGGGCATGAACACTGAAGCTTTCTTT.

This clone appeared once. The V gene is TRBV9, the J gene TRBJ2-7; 9 positions match TRBD2. Trimming took 7 bases from V and 3 from J; bases not matched to a gene: 8. Germline V gives CDR1 SGDLS, CDR2 YYNGEE. This CDR3 spans 14 amino acids. DNA of the CDR3: TGTGCCAGCGCGGGAGGGGCGGATTACTACGAGCAGTACTTC. Residues: CASAGGADYYEQYF.

The chain links TRBV5-1 to TRBJ1-1; D not certain. Trimming took 4 bases from V and 6 from J, leaving 10 bases between them. This CDR3 comprises 12 residues. CDR1 SGHRS and CDR2 YFSETQ come from the germline V gene. In DNA, the CDR3 is TGCGCCAGCAGCGGCGACGGGGCTGAAGCTTTCTTT. Amino acid sequence: CASSGDGAEAFF.

V is TRBV3-1 (or the pseudogene TRBV3-2) and J is TRBJ1-3; TRBD1 aligns across 8 bases. V trimming: 4 bases; J trimming: 5 bases; junction bases outside the gene matches: 7. The germline CDR1 and CDR2 sequences are LGHDT and YNNKEL (reference sequence). The CDR3 is 15 residues long. Here the CDR3 reads CASSRGQGARNTIYF. CDR3 bases: TGTGCCAGCAGCCGGGGGCAGGGGGCGAGAAACACCATATATTTT.

Here the CDR3 reads CATGQGGQETQYF. The CDR3 coding sequence is TGTGCCACCGGGCAGGGTGGACAAGAGACCCAGTACTTC. The gene calls are TRBV10-3 and TRBJ2-5, with a possible D match to TRBD1 (5 bases). Between the trimmed V and J ends, which lost 10 bases and 2 bases, there was a span of 14 bases. The length of the CDR3 is 13 residues. Germline V gene lookup returns CDR1 ENHRY and CDR2 SYGVKD.

This clone has a single count. The chain uses TRBV11-3 and TRBJ2-1; D is perhaps TRBD1 (6 bases). The CDR3 covers 13 residues. CDR1 is SGHNT and CDR2 is YENEEA in the germline V gene. The V gene lost 1 base and the J gene lost 8 bases, with 9 bases spanning the gap. CDR3: CASSLGQVYEQFF. The CDR3 bases are TGTGCCAGCAGCTTAGGACAGGTTTATGAGCAGTTCTTC.

V is TRBV4-1 and J is TRBJ1-5, with D possibly TRBD1 on 6 matching bases. Germline CDR1 MGHRA, CDR2 YSYEKL. The CDR3 runs 16 residues. V lost 1 base, J lost 3 bases, and 13 bases lay in between. The CDR3 DNA reads TGCGCCAGCAGCCAAGTTACCGCAGGGGACAATCAGCCCCAGCATTTT. Encoded protein: CASSQVTAGDNQPQHF.

The chain recombines TRBV5-1 with TRBJ2-1; TRBD1 is a possible D gene (5 bases). Germline V lookup: CDR1 SGHRS, CDR2 YFSETQ. Trimming left V 1 base short and J 8 bases short, with 10 bases between. The CDR3 length is 13 residues. The CDR3 here is CASSLQGADEQFF. As DNA, the CDR3 is TGCGCCAGCAGCTTGCAAGGGGCGGATGAGCAGTTCTTC.

The table lists this clone with a count of one. V usage is TRBV7-9 and J usage is TRBJ2-1; tentatively, D is TRBD2 (6 bases). CDR1 is SEHNR, CDR2 FQNEAQ, per germline (reference sequence). V was trimmed by 8 bases and J by 7 bases, leaving 15 bases between them. The CDR3 spans 13 residues. For the CDR3, the DNA is TGTGCCAGCCCGGCGGAGGGGAAGAATGAGCAGTTCTTC. Amino acid sequence: CASPAEGKNEQFF. The entire variable domain, with the rest obtained from reference TRBV7-9 and TRBJ2-1, is as follows: DTGVSQNPRHKITKRGQNVTFRCDPISEHNRLYWYRQTLGQGPEFLTYFQNEAQLEKSRLLSDRFSAERPKGSFSTLEIQRTEQGDSAMYLCASPAEGKNEQFFGPGTRLTVL.

This chain joins TRBV18 and TRBJ1-1, with no clear D. The CDR3 totals 13 residues. V was shortened by 6 bases and J by 5 bases, with 13 bases between the two germline ends. CDR1 KGHSH and CDR2 LQKENI come from the germline V gene. CDR3: CASSVRADTEAFF. The CDR3, as DNA: TGTGCCAGCTCCGTGAGGGCGGATACTGAAGCTTTCTTT. Full variable domain (rest looked up from reference TRBV18 and TRBJ1-1): NAGVMQNPRHLVRRRGQEARLRCSPMKGHSHVYWYRQLPEEGLKFMVYLQKENIIDESGMPKERFSAEFPKEGPSILRIQQVVRGDSAAYFCASSVRADTEAFFGQGTRLTVV.

The chain joins TRBV4-2 to TRBJ2-2; D may be TRBD2 (6 bases). V was shortened by 1 base and J by 9 bases, with 12 bases between the two germline ends. The CDR3 has 14 amino acids. Germline values: CDR1 LGHNA, CDR2 YNFKEQ. CDR3 DNA: TGTGCCAGCAGCCAAGTTGGGCGGGAACGGGAGCTGTTTTTT. Its translation is CASSQVGRERELFF.

The chain is built from TRBV5-1 and TRBJ2-3, with 8 bases fitting TRBD1. V gave up 2 bases and J gave up 6 bases; unmatched junction bases: 8. This CDR3 contains 15 residues. CDR1 is SGHRS, CDR2 YFSETQ, per germline. The CDR3 reads CASSLEKPGGDTQYF. The DNA for the CDR3 is TGCGCCAGCAGCTTAGAGAAACCAGGGGGCGATACGCAGTATTTT.

The rearrangement uses TRBV9 and TRBJ2-2; possibly TRBD1 for D (6 bases). The CDR3 length is 14 residues. CDR1 and CDR2 (germline): SGDLS, YYNGEE. V was shortened by 2 bases and J by 7 bases, with 12 bases between the two germline ends. The CDR3 sequence: CASSVRGTDGELFF. DNA for the CDR3: TGTGCCAGCAGCGTCAGGGGAACTGACGGGGAGCTGTTTTTT.

The chain links TRBV19 to TRBJ1-6; TRBD1 aligns across 10 bases. CDR3 length: 19 residues. Trimming removed 2 bases from V and 4 bases from J; junction bases left unmatched: 11. Germline V CDR1 and CDR2: LNHDA, SQIVND (reference sequence). The CDR3 reads CASSIRVGQGRVYNSPLHF. The CDR3 DNA sequence: TGTGCCAGTAGTATACGCGTGGGACAGGGGCGAGTTTATAATTCACCCCTCCACTTT.

The table lists this clone with a count of one. The chain uses TRBV12-3 or TRBV12-4 and TRBJ1-4; D not certain. V dropped 4 bases and J dropped 14 bases, with 14 bases sitting between them. The CDR3 sequence is 12 residues long. CDR3 residues: CASSSVDRRLFF. DNA for the CDR3: TGTGCCAGCAGTTCGGTTGATCGGAGGCTGTTTTTT.

The chain is built from TRBV11-1 and TRBJ2-5; tentative D call: TRBD2 (5 bases). The ends were cut back, 7 bases at V and 2 bases at J, with 14 bases in the middle. CDR3 length: 14 residues. The germline gives CDR1 SGHAT, CDR2 FQDESV (reference sequence). CDR3 bases: TGTGCCAGCAACTGGGGTTCGGGGCAAGAGACCCAGTACTTC. Translated, it gives CASNWGSGQETQYF.

CDR3 nucleotide sequence: TGTGCCAGCAGCAAGTGGACAACCTATGGCTACACCTTC. Translation gives CASSKWTTYGYTF. The chain joins TRBV21-1 to TRBJ1-2; the tabulated D call, TRBD1, remains unverified against the DNA. TRBV21-1 is a listed pseudogene. There are 13 residues in the CDR3.

V gene TRBV3-1 (or the pseudogene TRBV3-2) combines with J gene TRBJ1-3; D is perhaps TRBD1 (5 bases). Germline lookup yields CDR1 LGHDT and CDR2 YNNKEL (reference sequence). Trimming took off 2 bases at V and 0 bases at J, with 14 bases between the two ends. The length of the CDR3 is 17 residues. The CDR3: CASSQSHRSGSGNTIYF. The CDR3 DNA reads TGTGCCAGCAGCCAATCTCACAGGTCAGGCTCTGGAAACACCATATATTTT.

The CDR3 protein is CASSEEGKSYNEQFF. The CDR3, as DNA: TGTGCCAGCAGTGAAGAGGGCAAGTCCTACAATGAGCAGTTCTTC. J is TRBJ2-1 and V is TRBV6-4; tentatively, D is TRBD2 (5 bases). Trimming stripped 3 bases from V and 1 base from J, with 10 bases between. Germline V gene sequence: CDR1 MRHNA, CDR2 SNTAGT. The CDR3 totals 15 residues.